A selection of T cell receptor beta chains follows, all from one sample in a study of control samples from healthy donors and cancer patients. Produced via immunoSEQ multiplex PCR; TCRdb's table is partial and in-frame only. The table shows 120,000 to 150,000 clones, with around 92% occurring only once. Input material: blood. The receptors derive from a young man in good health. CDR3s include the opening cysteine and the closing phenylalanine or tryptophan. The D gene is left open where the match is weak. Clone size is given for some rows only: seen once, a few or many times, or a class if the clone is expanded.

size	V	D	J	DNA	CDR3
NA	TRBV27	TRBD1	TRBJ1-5	TGTGCCAGCAGGCTGACAGGGAGCAATCAGCCCCAGCATTTT	CASRLTGSNQPQHF
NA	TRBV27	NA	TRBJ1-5	TGTGCCAGCAGTACTCTTAGCAATCAGCCCCAGCATTTT	CASSTLSNQPQHF
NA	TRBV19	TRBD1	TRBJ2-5	TGTGCCAGTAGTATAGTGGTCGGGACAGGCCAAGAGACCCAGTACTTC	CASSIVVGTGQETQYF
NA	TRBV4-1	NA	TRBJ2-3	TGCGCCAGCAGCCAAGACCGATGGGGGGATACGCAGTATTTT	CASSQDRWGDTQYF
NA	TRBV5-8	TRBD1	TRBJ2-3	TGTGCCAGCAGCTTCACAGGGGGTTCTATAGATACGCAGTATTTT	CASSFTGGSIDTQYF
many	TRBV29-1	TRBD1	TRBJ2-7	TGCAGCGTCTATCCGGGACAGGGAATCGAGCAGTACTTC	CSVYPGQGIEQYF
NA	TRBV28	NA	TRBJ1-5	TGTGCCAGCAGTGAATCCACCCCCGGATCGTTATGGCAGCCCCAGCATTTT	CASSESTPGSLWQPQHF
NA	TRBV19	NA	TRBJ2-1	TGTGCCAGTAGTATCGGGCACAATGAGCAGTTCTTC	CASSIGHNEQFF
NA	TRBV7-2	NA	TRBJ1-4	TGTGCCAGCAGCTTAACAAATTCCGAGAATGAAAAACTGTTTTTT	CASSLTNSENEKLFF
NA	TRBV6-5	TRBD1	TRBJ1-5	TGTGCCAGCAGCCGAGGACAGGGGTTTAATCAGCCCCAGCATTTT	CASSRGQGFNQPQHF
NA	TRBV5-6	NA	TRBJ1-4	TGTGCCAGCAGCTTGGGAGTATTGAGCGAAAAACTGTTTTTT	CASSLGVLSEKLFF
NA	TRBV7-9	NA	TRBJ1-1	TGTGCCAGCAGCTTAAGTTGGGGGAACACTGAAGCTTTCTTT	CASSLSWGNTEAFF
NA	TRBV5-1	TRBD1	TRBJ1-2	TGCGCCAGCAGCTCCCTAAGTCCGGGACAGGGGGCCTATGGCTACACCTTC	CASSSLSPGQGAYGYTF
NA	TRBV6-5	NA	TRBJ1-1	TGTGCCAGCAGTTTCGGTTCGGCCACTGAAGCTTTCTTT	CASSFGSATEAFF
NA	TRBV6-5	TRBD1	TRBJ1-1	TGTGCCAGCAGTACCCTACCGACAGGGGTGACTGAAGCTTTCTTT	CASSTLPTGVTEAFF
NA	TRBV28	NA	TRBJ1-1	TGTGCCAGCAGTTTGGTCAGGGGTATGAACACTGAAGCTTTCTTT	CASSLVRGMNTEAFF
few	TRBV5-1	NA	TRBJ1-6	TGCGCCAGCAGAAACAGCTCCTATAATTCACCCCTCCACTTT	CASRNSSYNSPLHF
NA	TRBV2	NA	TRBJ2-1	TGTGCCAGCAACGACGGCAGGGGCTCCTACAATGAGCAGTTCTTC	CASNDGRGSYNEQFF
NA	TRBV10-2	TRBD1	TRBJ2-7	TGCGCCAGCAGTGATGACAGGGAGTACGAGCAGTACTTC	CASSDDREYEQYF
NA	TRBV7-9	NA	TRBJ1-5	TGTGCCAGCATCCCGGCGGGATATTACAATCAGCCCCAGCATTTT	CASIPAGYYNQPQHF
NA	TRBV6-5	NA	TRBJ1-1	TGTGCCAGCAGTTACGGGAGAAACACTGAAGCTTTCTTT	CASSYGRNTEAFF
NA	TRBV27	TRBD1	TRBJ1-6	TGTGCCAGCAGTTTCTCCGGGACAGATAATTCACCCCTCCACTTT	CASSFSGTDNSPLHF
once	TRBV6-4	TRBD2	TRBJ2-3	TGTGCCAGCAGTGTTGGCGGGGGGCGAGGCACAGATACGCAGTATTTT	CASSVGGGRGTDTQYF
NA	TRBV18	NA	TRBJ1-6	TGTGCCAGCTCACGAGAAATGGCAGGGTCCCACTATGGGTCACCCCTCCACTTT	CASSREMAGSHYGSPLHF
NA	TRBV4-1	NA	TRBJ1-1	TGCGCCAGCAGTCCCGGACTCTCGAACACTGAAGCTTTCTTT	CASSPGLSNTEAFF
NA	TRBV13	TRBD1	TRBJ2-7	TGTGCCAGCAGCTCCCCGGACAGGGGGTTCTACGAGCAGTACTTC	CASSSPDRGFYEQYF
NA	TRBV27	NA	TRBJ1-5	TGTGCCAGCAGTCCAGGATATGGAGGGCAGCCCCAGCATTTT	CASSPGYGGQPQHF
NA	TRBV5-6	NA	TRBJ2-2	TGTGCCAGCACTATGGACTACACCGGGGAGCTGTTTTTT	CASTMDYTGELFF
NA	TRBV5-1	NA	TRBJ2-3	TGCGCCAGCAGCTTGGATACAGGAGGGCAGTATTTT	CASSLDTGGQYF
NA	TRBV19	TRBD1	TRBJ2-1	TGTGCCAGTAGTATTGGACAGGGGTCTGAGCAGTTCTTC	CASSIGQGSEQFF
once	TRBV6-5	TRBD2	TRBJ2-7	TGTGCCAGCAGTTATTCTAGCGGGGGCCGCTACGAGCAGTACTTC	CASSYSSGGRYEQYF
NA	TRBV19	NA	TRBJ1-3	TGTGCCAGCCACCGTCGGGAGGCAGGAAACACCATATATTTT	CASHRREAGNTIYF
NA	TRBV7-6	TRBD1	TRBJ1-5	TGTGCCAGCAGCTTAGAGGCAGGGGGCGATGATCAGCCCCAGCATTTT	CASSLEAGGDDQPQHF
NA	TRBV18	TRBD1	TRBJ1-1	TGTGCCAGCTCACCACGACAGGGGGGTACTGAAGCTTTCTTT	CASSPRQGGTEAFF
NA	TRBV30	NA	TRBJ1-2	TGTGCCTGGAGTAGCAGGGTCGCGGGGTCCTATGGCTACACCTTC	CAWSSRVAGSYGYTF
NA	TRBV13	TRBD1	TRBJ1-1	TGTGCCAGCAGTTTGAGACAGGGTATTGGTGAAGCTTTCTTT	CASSLRQGIGEAFF
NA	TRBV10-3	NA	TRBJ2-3	TGTGCCATCAGTGAGCGAGAGGGGGGGACCACAGATACGCAGTATTTT	CAISEREGGTTDTQYF
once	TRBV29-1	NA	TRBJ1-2	TGCAGCGTTGAGGGGGCAGGGAACTATGGCTACACCTTC	CSVEGAGNYGYTF
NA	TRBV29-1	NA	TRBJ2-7	TGCAGCGTTGATGCGGGACCCAAGGCGCAGTACTTC	CSVDAGPKAQYF
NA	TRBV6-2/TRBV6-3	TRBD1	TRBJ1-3	TGTGCCAGCAGTTACACGATCCGGGACAGCTCTGGAAACACCATATATTTT	CASSYTIRDSSGNTIYF
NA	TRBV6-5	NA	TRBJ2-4	TGTGCCAGCTCCGGGGGACAGGCCAAAAACATTCAGTACTTC	CASSGGQAKNIQYF
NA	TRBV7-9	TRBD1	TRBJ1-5	TGTGCCAGCAGCGCCCGACAGGGTAGGTTTCAGCCCCAGCATTTT	CASSARQGRFQPQHF
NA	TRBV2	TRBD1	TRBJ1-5	TGTGCCAGCATTCCGGACAGGGGAGGTCAGCCCCAGCATTTT	CASIPDRGGQPQHF
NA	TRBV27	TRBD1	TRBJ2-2	TGTGCCAGCAGTTTATCCACAGGGGTCACCGGGGAGCTGTTTTTT	CASSLSTGVTGELFF
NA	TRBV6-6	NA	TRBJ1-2	TGTGCCAGCAGTTACTCTCTGGGGGTCTCCTATGGCTACACCTTC	CASSYSLGVSYGYTF
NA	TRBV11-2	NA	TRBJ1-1	TGTGCCAGCAGCTTAGGGACGGTGGGGAACACTGAAGCTTTCTTT	CASSLGTVGNTEAFF
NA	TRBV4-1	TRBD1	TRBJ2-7	TGCGCCAGCAGCCAAGATAATACGGACAGGGGATACGAGCAGTACTTC	CASSQDNTDRGYEQYF
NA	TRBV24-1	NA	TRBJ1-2	TGTGCCACCAGTGATTACCGGGGGCATGGCTACACCTTC	CATSDYRGHGYTF
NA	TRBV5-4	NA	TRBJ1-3	TGTGCCAGCAGCTTGACTCGCAGCCTCAATACTGGAAACACCATATATTTT	CASSLTRSLNTGNTIYF
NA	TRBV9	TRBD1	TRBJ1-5	TGTGCCAGCAGCGTAGAGGGAGACAGGGGAAGCAATCAGCCCCAGCATTTT	CASSVEGDRGSNQPQHF
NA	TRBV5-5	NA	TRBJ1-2	TGTGCCAGCAGCTTGGCCAGGGGCCCCAACTATGGCTACACCTTC	CASSLARGPNYGYTF
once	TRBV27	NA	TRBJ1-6	TGTGCCAGCAGTTTTGGGGGGCTGGGGTCACCCCTCCACTTT	CASSFGGLGSPLHF
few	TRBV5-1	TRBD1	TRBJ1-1	TGCGCCAGCAGCTTGATACAGGGGCCCATGAACACTGAAGCTTTCTTT	CASSLIQGPMNTEAFF
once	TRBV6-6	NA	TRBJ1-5	TGTGCCAGCAGTTACCAAAGCAATCAGCCCCAGCATTTT	CASSYQSNQPQHF
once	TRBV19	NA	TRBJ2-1	TGTGCCAGTAGTATTCCAACCGGGACGGGACTTAATGAGCAGTTCTTC	CASSIPTGTGLNEQFF